The 13 T cell receptor beta chains presented below share a single source sample, sequenced in a study of shared clonotypes between healthy human individuals. Libraries were prepared by immunoSEQ multiplex PCR; TCRdb keeps only in-frame clonotypes and omits some of them. The profile shows 750,000 to 1,000,000 clones, 80% to 95% of them singletons. Terminally differentiated effector memory CD45RA+ cells were excluded by CCR7 positive selection of CD45RO-negative cells. Sequencing was performed on naive CD8+ T cells sorted from blood. All receptors come from a man aged 25 to 40 in good health.

The J gene is TRBJ2-7, the V gene TRBV5-1; maybe TRBD1 (6 bases). Germline lookup yields CDR1 SGHRS and CDR2 YFSETQ. Deletions cut 3 bases from V and 5 bases from J, with 18 bases between. The CDR3 covers 15 residues. For the CDR3, the DNA is TGCGCCAGCAGCTGGGGTAGGGGGAGTGGCGACGAGCAGTACTTC. Its translation is CASSWGRGSGDEQYF.

This clone came up once. The sample contains more than one DNA sequence encoding this CDR3. The CDR3 reads CASSGLLTDTQYF. The CDR3 nucleotides read TGTGCCAGCAGCGGGTTGCTCACAGATACGCAGTATTTT. V and J are TRBV9 and TRBJ2-3; D gene unclear. The germline gives CDR1 SGDLS, CDR2 YYNGEE. This CDR3 spans 13 amino acids. V was cut by 3 bases and J by 2 bases, with 7 bases left in between.

This chain joins TRBV19 and TRBJ2-7; D call uncertain. The CDR3 consists of 13 residues. From germline, CDR1 is LNHDA and CDR2 SQIVND (reference sequence). V was trimmed by 6 bases and J by 5 bases, leaving 14 bases between them. In DNA, the CDR3 is TGTGCCAGTAGCCAACCCCCACGCGACGAGCAGTACTTC. This sequence encodes CASSQPPRDEQYF.

The CDR3 reads CASSDTSGRSTGELFF. The CDR3 region has the DNA TGTGCCAGCTCAGACACTAGCGGGAGGTCTACCGGGGAGCTGTTTTTT. The chain is built from TRBV18 and TRBJ2-2; 12 bases are a match to TRBD2. V was clipped by 5 bases and J by 5 bases; unmatched bases: 6. Per the germline V gene, CDR1 is KGHSH and CDR2 is LQKENI. This CDR3 comprises 16 residues.

This clone has a single count. This chain joins TRBV10-3 and TRBJ2-7, with D perhaps TRBD1 (5 bases). Trimming shortened V by 3 bases and J by 6 bases, and 9 bases separated the two germline ends. Germline CDR1 ENHRY, CDR2 SYGVKD. There are 12 residues in the CDR3. CDR3 region: CAISDQGPEQYF. The CDR3 DNA follows: TGTGCCATCAGTGATCAGGGTCCCGAGCAGTACTTC.

The rearrangement uses TRBV30 and TRBJ2-7; possible D gene TRBD1, 5 bases. Trimming left V 2 bases short and J 5 bases short, with 13 bases between. Germline CDR1 is GTSNPN and CDR2 is SVGIG (reference sequence). This CDR3 comprises 13 residues. CDR3 in amino acids: CAWSLAGLNEQYF. CDR3 nucleotide sequence: TGTGCCTGGAGTCTGGCAGGGCTGAACGAGCAGTACTTC.

The J gene is TRBJ2-7, the V gene TRBV13; 13 positions match TRBD2. Germline V gene sequence: CDR1 PRHDT, CDR2 FYEKMQ (reference sequence). This CDR3 has 16 residues. Germline trimming cut 5 bases from V and 0 bases from J; bases unmatched to any gene: 4. The CDR3, as DNA: TGTGCCAGCAGCCGACTAGCGGGAGGTCTCTCCTACGAGCAGTACTTC. As protein: CASSRLAGGLSYEQYF.

This chain connects TRBV27 to TRBJ2-4, with 9 bases matching TRBD2. The length of the CDR3 is 15 residues. Germline trimming cut 5 bases from V and 7 bases from J; bases unmatched to any gene: 9. CDR1 is MNHEY, CDR2 SMNVEV, per germline (reference sequence). CDR3 nucleotide sequence: TGTGCCAGCAGTCCAGAAGCGGGAGGTTTTAACATTCAGTACTTC. Translating it yields CASSPEAGGFNIQYF.

The J gene is TRBJ2-1, the V gene TRBV9; 8 bases are shared with TRBD1. V lost 3 bases to trimming and J lost 5 bases; unmatched junction nucleotides: 7. The CDR3 covers 15 residues. Germline V gene data show CDR1 as SGDLS and CDR2 as YYNGEE. The CDR3 here is CASSESRTGNNEQFF. The CDR3, as DNA: TGTGCCAGCAGCGAGTCCAGGACAGGGAACAATGAGCAGTTCTTC.

The CDR3 protein is CSVEAVLGASTDTQYF. DNA of the CDR3: TGCAGCGTTGAAGCCGTACTCGGGGCGAGCACAGATACGCAGTATTTT. The chain couples TRBV29-1 to TRBJ2-3; possibly TRBD1 or TRBD2 for D (5 bases each). Deletions cut 1 base from V and 0 bases from J, with 14 bases between. The CDR3 is 16 amino acids. CDR1 and CDR2 from the germline V gene are SQVTM and ANQGSEA.

This clone was seen a few times. V is TRBV29-1 and J is TRBJ1-2, with TRBD1 matching 7 bases. This CDR3 contains 13 residues. The junction had 9 bases not matched to a gene; V was cut back by 6 bases and J by 5 bases. The germline V gene has CDR1 SQVTM and CDR2 ANQGSEA. The CDR3 coding sequence is TGCAGCGTGCTAAGGGACAGCGATTATGGCTACACCTTC. Translating it yields CSVLRDSDYGYTF.

This rearrangement joins TRBV15 to TRBJ2-3; TRBD2 matches 7 bases. The CDR3 length is 16 residues. Trimming removed 6 bases from V and 2 bases from J; junction bases left unmatched: 11. Germline V gene data show CDR1 as LNHNV and CDR2 as YYDKDF (reference sequence). CDR3 loop: CATSNGLVGITDTQYF. The CDR3 nucleotides read TGTGCCACCAGTAACGGACTAGTAGGGATCACAGATACGCAGTATTTT.

This chain links TRBV6-4 with TRBJ2-1; 7 bases map to TRBD1. The CDR3 consists of 16 residues. Germline CDR1 is MRHNA and CDR2 is SNTAGT. Germline trimming cut 6 bases from V and 3 bases from J; bases unmatched to any gene: 11. As DNA, the CDR3 is TGTGCCAGCAGCGAGAAAGACAGGGCCAACTACAATGAGCAGTTCTTC. Translation gives CASSEKDRANYNEQFF.